These T cell receptor beta chains were read from a single sample in a study of graft-versus-host responses after intestinal transplantation. TCRdb's copy holds only in-frame clones and misses some; the assay was immunoSEQ multiplex PCR. The sample shows around 13,000 clones, about 30% of them seen only once. Here the sequenced sample was alloreactive CD8+ T cells from a mixed lymphocyte reaction culture, taken before intestinal transplant. The receptors here all came from a human patient who received an intestinal transplant. The CDR3 runs from the conserved cysteine through the conserved F or W. Fields, in order: J gene, D gene, clone size, V gene, CDR3 protein, CDR3 DNA. D genes are given only for firm matches. For some rows the clone size is stated as once, few or many, or as a class when expanded; others skip it.

J gene: TRBJ2-3; D gene: -; clone size: few; V gene: TRBV6-5; CDR3 protein: CASSYWGDTDTQYF; CDR3 DNA: TGTGCCAGCAGTTACTGGGGGGACACAGATACGCAGTATTTT
J gene: TRBJ2-7; D gene: -; clone size: -; V gene: TRBV21-1; CDR3 protein: CASSRPGTGPYEQYF; CDR3 DNA: TGTGCCAGCAGCCGCCCCGGGACAGGCCCCTACGAGCAGTACTTC
J gene: TRBJ2-7; D gene: TRBD1; clone size: -; V gene: TRBV27; CDR3 protein: CASSLSGQDFYEQYF; CDR3 DNA: TGTGCCAGCAGTTTATCGGGACAGGATTTCTACGAGCAGTACTTC
J gene: TRBJ2-7; D gene: TRBD2; clone size: -; V gene: TRBV5-1; CDR3 protein: CASSSGGYEQYF; CDR3 DNA: TGCGCCAGCAGTAGCGGGGGCTACGAGCAGTACTTC
J gene: TRBJ2-5; D gene: -; clone size: few; V gene: TRBV9; CDR3 protein: CASSVVTGTQYF; CDR3 DNA: TGTGCCAGCAGCGTAGTTACGGGGACCCAGTACTTC
J gene: TRBJ2-7; D gene: -; clone size: -; V gene: TRBV29-1; CDR3 protein: CSVSGGQGRFGGYEQYF; CDR3 DNA: TGCAGCGTTAGTGGGGGTCAGGGCCGATTCGGCGGCTACGAGCAGTACTTC
J gene: TRBJ1-1; D gene: -; clone size: medium-sized; V gene: TRBV27; CDR3 protein: CASSGLNTEAFF; CDR3 DNA: TGTGCCAGCAGTGGGTTAAACACTGAAGCTTTCTTT
J gene: TRBJ1-1; D gene: -; clone size: medium-sized; V gene: TRBV7-6; CDR3 protein: CASSSLAKEAFF; CDR3 DNA: TGTGCCAGCAGCTCCCTGGCCAAAGAAGCTTTCTTT
J gene: TRBJ2-7; D gene: -; clone size: few; V gene: TRBV4-1; CDR3 protein: CASSQEVRENEQYF; CDR3 DNA: TGCGCCAGCAGCCAAGAGGTCAGGGAGAACGAGCAGTACTTC
J gene: TRBJ2-7; D gene: -; clone size: once; V gene: TRBV5-5; CDR3 protein: CASSLYVDRGNYYYEQYF; CDR3 DNA: TGTGCCAGCAGCCTTTACGTCGACCGAGGAAACTACTACTACGAGCAGTACTTC
J gene: TRBJ2-7; D gene: -; clone size: medium-sized; V gene: TRBV7-2; CDR3 protein: CASSSQGYEQYF; CDR3 DNA: TGTGCCAGCAGCTCCCAGGGATACGAGCAGTACTTC
J gene: TRBJ2-4; D gene: -; clone size: -; V gene: TRBV7-8; CDR3 protein: CASSPLRLAKNIQYF; CDR3 DNA: TGTGCCAGCAGCCCCCTCCGCCTAGCCAAAAACATTCAGTACTTC
J gene: TRBJ2-1; D gene: TRBD1; clone size: -; V gene: TRBV19; CDR3 protein: CASSSIYTSGQGNEQFF; CDR3 DNA: TGTGCCAGTAGTTCAATATACACCTCGGGACAGGGCAATGAGCAGTTCTTC
J gene: TRBJ2-7; D gene: TRBD2; clone size: few; V gene: TRBV6-5; CDR3 protein: CASSYQGLAAEQYF; CDR3 DNA: TGTGCCAGCAGTTACCAAGGACTAGCGGCTGAGCAGTACTTC
J gene: TRBJ2-3; D gene: -; clone size: -; V gene: TRBV6-9; CDR3 protein: CASSYSGSVADTQYF; CDR3 DNA: TGTGCCAGCAGTTACAGCGGCAGCGTCGCAGATACGCAGTATTTT
J gene: TRBJ1-1; D gene: -; clone size: -; V gene: TRBV6-9; CDR3 protein: CASSYVWGGGTEAFF; CDR3 DNA: TGTGCCAGCAGTTACGTGTGGGGAGGTGGCACTGAAGCTTTCTTT
J gene: TRBJ2-1; D gene: -; clone size: medium-sized; V gene: TRBV6-1; CDR3 protein: CASIPRGYPTNEQFF; CDR3 DNA: TGTGCCAGCATCCCACGGGGATACCCCACCAATGAGCAGTTCTTC
J gene: TRBJ2-3; D gene: -; clone size: -; V gene: TRBV2; CDR3 protein: CASSEALVGLYSSQDTQYF; CDR3 DNA: TGTGCCAGCAGTGAAGCGCTTGTTGGTCTGTACTCGTCACAGGATACGCAGTATTTT
J gene: TRBJ2-1; D gene: TRBD1; clone size: medium-sized; V gene: TRBV19; CDR3 protein: CATLPRDSYNEQFF; CDR3 DNA: TGTGCGACCCTGCCCCGGGACAGCTACAATGAGCAGTTCTTC
J gene: TRBJ1-4; D gene: TRBD1; clone size: -; V gene: TRBV5-1; CDR3 protein: CASSLDRDLNEKLFF; CDR3 DNA: TGCGCCAGCAGTCTTGACAGGGACCTTAATGAAAAACTGTTTTTT
J gene: TRBJ2-7; D gene: -; clone size: few; V gene: TRBV6-5; CDR3 protein: CASSYSGGTYEQYF; CDR3 DNA: TGTGCCAGCAGTTACTCAGGGGGAACCTACGAGCAGTACTTC
J gene: TRBJ2-1; D gene: TRBD2; clone size: -; V gene: TRBV6-1; CDR3 protein: CASRVSGHPNEQFF; CDR3 DNA: TGTGCCAGCAGAGTTAGCGGGCACCCCAATGAGCAGTTCTTC
J gene: TRBJ2-1; D gene: -; clone size: once; V gene: TRBV5-6; CDR3 protein: CASSLVGSTYNEQFF; CDR3 DNA: TGTGCCAGCAGCTTGGTTGGGAGCACCTACAATGAGCAGTTCTTC
J gene: TRBJ1-2; D gene: -; clone size: few; V gene: TRBV29-1; CDR3 protein: CSVVKQSLRESSGGYTF; CDR3 DNA: TGCAGCGTCGTTAAGCAATCTTTGAGGGAGAGTAGTGGAGGCTACACCTTC
J gene: TRBJ2-3; D gene: -; clone size: -; V gene: TRBV6-1; CDR3 protein: CASSEYGAGASTDTQYF; CDR3 DNA: TGTGCCAGCAGTGAATATGGGGCAGGGGCTAGCACAGATACGCAGTATTTT
J gene: TRBJ1-1; D gene: -; clone size: few; V gene: TRBV6-9; CDR3 protein: CASRGSNTEAFF; CDR3 DNA: TGTGCCAGCAGGGGAAGCAACACTGAAGCTTTCTTT
J gene: TRBJ2-7; D gene: TRBD2; clone size: few; V gene: TRBV28; CDR3 protein: CASSFLGTISSSVVNEQYF; CDR3 DNA: TGTGCCAGCAGTTTTTTAGGGACTATATCCTCGTCAGTGGTCAACGAGCAGTACTTC
J gene: TRBJ2-7; D gene: -; clone size: medium-sized; V gene: TRBV6-6; CDR3 protein: CASSSGKHEQYF; CDR3 DNA: TGTGCCAGCAGCTCCGGGAAGCACGAGCAGTACTTC
J gene: TRBJ2-3; D gene: -; clone size: few; V gene: TRBV5-4; CDR3 protein: CASSLAGGTDTQYF; CDR3 DNA: TGTGCCAGCAGCTTGGCGGGGGGCACAGATACGCAGTATTTT
J gene: TRBJ2-2; D gene: TRBD2; clone size: -; V gene: TRBV6-5; CDR3 protein: CASSYGTSGAGELFF; CDR3 DNA: TGTGCCAGCAGTTACGGGACTAGCGGGGCCGGGGAGCTGTTTTTT
J gene: TRBJ2-7; D gene: -; clone size: -; V gene: TRBV21-1; CDR3 protein: CASRFSLAHVLDEQYF; CDR3 DNA: TGTGCCAGCAGGTTCAGTTTAGCTCACGTGTTAGACGAGCAGTACTTC
J gene: TRBJ1-6; D gene: -; clone size: -; V gene: TRBV10-2; CDR3 protein: CASSESLNAASPLHF; CDR3 DNA: TGCGCCAGCAGTGAGTCCCTCAATGCCGCTTCACCCCTCCACTTT
J gene: TRBJ2-3; D gene: TRBD2; clone size: -; V gene: TRBV19; CDR3 protein: CASSIVAGGTDTQYF; CDR3 DNA: TGTGCCAGTAGTATAGTAGCGGGGGGCACAGATACGCAGTATTTT
J gene: TRBJ2-2; D gene: TRBD2; clone size: -; V gene: TRBV5-1; CDR3 protein: CASSSRLAGGYAGELFF; CDR3 DNA: TGCGCCAGCAGCTCGCGACTAGCGGGGGGGTATGCCGGGGAGCTGTTTTTT
J gene: TRBJ2-3; D gene: -; clone size: -; V gene: TRBV10-3; CDR3 protein: CAISEPRLSTDTQYF; CDR3 DNA: TGTGCCATCAGTGAACCTAGATTAAGCACAGATACGCAGTATTTT
J gene: TRBJ2-7; D gene: TRBD1; clone size: -; V gene: TRBV30; CDR3 protein: CAWSVGTGDEQYF; CDR3 DNA: TGTGCCTGGAGTGTCGGGACAGGGGACGAGCAGTACTTC
J gene: TRBJ2-2; D gene: TRBD2; clone size: medium-sized; V gene: TRBV27; CDR3 protein: CASTRAGERTGELFF; CDR3 DNA: TGTGCCAGCACCCGAGCGGGAGAGCGCACCGGGGAGCTGTTTTTT
J gene: TRBJ2-3; D gene: -; clone size: -; V gene: TRBV5-4; CDR3 protein: CASSLGFTDTQYF; CDR3 DNA: TGTGCCAGCAGCTTGGGGTTCACAGATACGCAGTATTTT
J gene: TRBJ2-1; D gene: TRBD2; clone size: -; V gene: TRBV4-2; CDR3 protein: CASSQERSAGANEQFF; CDR3 DNA: TGTGCCAGCAGCCAAGAAAGGTCAGCGGGGGCAAATGAGCAGTTCTTC
J gene: TRBJ2-7; D gene: TRBD1; clone size: -; V gene: TRBV27; CDR3 protein: CASSGDRNYEQYF; CDR3 DNA: TGTGCCAGCAGTGGGGACAGGAACTACGAGCAGTACTTC
J gene: TRBJ2-1; D gene: TRBD1; clone size: -; V gene: TRBV29-1; CDR3 protein: CSVRSQGAGQFF; CDR3 DNA: TGCAGCGTCAGAAGTCAGGGGGCGGGGCAGTTCTTC
J gene: TRBJ2-2; D gene: -; clone size: few; V gene: TRBV4-1; CDR3 protein: CASSQGYTGELFF; CDR3 DNA: TGCGCCAGCAGCCAAGGGTACACCGGGGAGCTGTTTTTT
J gene: TRBJ2-1; D gene: TRBD2; clone size: -; V gene: TRBV5-8; CDR3 protein: CASSFGLAGVNEQFF; CDR3 DNA: TGTGCCAGCAGCTTCGGACTAGCGGGAGTCAATGAGCAGTTCTTC
J gene: TRBJ2-3; D gene: -; clone size: -; V gene: TRBV2; CDR3 protein: CASRKAEGRPQYF; CDR3 DNA: TGTGCCAGCAGGAAGGCTGAGGGGCGGCCCCAGTATTTT
J gene: TRBJ2-7; D gene: TRBD2; clone size: few; V gene: TRBV4-1; CDR3 protein: CASSPRSTSGSYEQYF; CDR3 DNA: TGCGCCAGCAGCCCCAGAAGCACTAGCGGGAGTTACGAGCAGTACTTC
J gene: TRBJ2-2; D gene: -; clone size: -; V gene: TRBV11-3; CDR3 protein: CASSLGPWTGELFF; CDR3 DNA: TGTGCCAGCAGCTTGGGCCCTTGGACCGGGGAGCTGTTTTTT
J gene: TRBJ2-7; D gene: TRBD1; clone size: -; V gene: TRBV4-1; CDR3 protein: CASSQNAGQGTYEQYF; CDR3 DNA: TGCGCCAGCAGCCAAAATGCGGGACAGGGAACCTACGAGCAGTACTTC
J gene: TRBJ1-5; D gene: -; clone size: few; V gene: TRBV4-1; CDR3 protein: CASSQDERSNQPQHF; CDR3 DNA: TGCGCCAGCAGCCAAGATGAAAGGAGCAATCAGCCCCAGCATTTT
J gene: TRBJ1-3; D gene: TRBD1; clone size: -; V gene: TRBV11-2; CDR3 protein: CASSQQGASGNTIYF; CDR3 DNA: TGTGCCAGCAGCCAACAGGGGGCCTCTGGAAACACCATATATTTT
J gene: TRBJ1-2; D gene: TRBD1; clone size: -; V gene: TRBV5-5; CDR3 protein: CASSLGTGGGYTF; CDR3 DNA: TGTGCCAGCAGCTTAGGCACAGGGGGCGGCTACACCTTC
J gene: TRBJ2-5; D gene: -; clone size: -; V gene: TRBV6-6; CDR3 protein: CASSRWTVLKTQYF; CDR3 DNA: TGTGCCAGCAGTCGTTGGACAGTGTTAAAGACCCAGTACTTC
J gene: TRBJ2-1; D gene: -; clone size: -; V gene: TRBV6-5; CDR3 protein: CASSSSGGSYNEQFF; CDR3 DNA: TGTGCCAGCAGCTCCTCCGGCGGGTCTTACAATGAGCAGTTCTTC
J gene: TRBJ2-5; D gene: TRBD2; clone size: -; V gene: TRBV7-2; CDR3 protein: CASSYLAAQETQYF; CDR3 DNA: TGTGCCAGCAGCTATCTAGCGGCCCAAGAGACCCAGTACTTC